Presented here are 30 T cell receptor beta chains from one specimen sequenced in a study of T-cell memory formation after mild COVID-19. TCRdb reprocessed the 5' RACE reads via MiXCR and lists one record per CDR3 protein. The table records more than 250,000 distinct CDR3 sequences, approximately 15% of them present only once. Specimen: PBMCs or a T cell subset sorted from them (not recorded which). All receptors come from a young man who had mild COVID-19 (a few samples of this study predate the infection). Cell type and time point are not known.

The table lists this clonotype with a few counts. The chain employs TRBV6-5 and TRBJ2-1; D possibly corresponds to TRBD2 (6 bases). V lost 6 bases and J 7 bases, leaving 13 bases between the germline ends. The CDR3 is 13 residues long. Per the germline V gene, CDR1 is MNHEY and CDR2 is SVGAGI. The CDR3 is CASSKGLLNEQFF. The DNA for the CDR3 is TGTGCCAGCAGCAAGGGACTCCTGAATGAGCAGTTCTTC.

The sample holds many counts of this clonotype. This sequence joins TRBV6-5 and TRBJ2-7; 8 bases agree with TRBD1. The ends lost 6 bases at V and 4 bases at J; junction bases unmatched: 8. This CDR3 has 14 amino acids. Per germline, CDR1 MNHEY and CDR2 SVGAGI. The CDR3 DNA is TGTGCCAGCAGCCCAGGACAGGGAAGATACGAGCAGTACTTC. Its protein is CASSPGQGRYEQYF.

CDR3 sequence (DNA): TGTGCCAGCAGCCAAGGATCCCGCTACTACACTGAAGCTTTCTTT. Amino acids: CASSQGSRYYTEAFF. The chain has TRBV14 and TRBJ1-1; D ambiguous. This CDR3 has 15 amino acids. Germline V gene sequence: CDR1 SGHDN, CDR2 FVKESK. The V end was cut by 1 base, the J end by 3 bases, with 12 bases between.

This clonotype was detected only a few times. V is TRBV28 and J is TRBJ2-4; D call uncertain. The germline CDR1 and CDR2 sequences are MDHEN and SYDVKM. The CDR3 length is 11 residues. Trimming removed 8 bases from V and 3 bases from J, with 5 bases in between. The CDR3 here is CASVYKNIQYF. DNA for the CDR3: TGTGCCAGCGTATACAAAAACATTCAGTACTTC.

The V gene is TRBV7-9, the J gene TRBJ2-1; 9 nucleotides line up with TRBD2. Germline V gene lookup returns CDR1 SEHNR and CDR2 FQNEAQ (reference sequence). The CDR3 runs 16 residues. V gave up 5 bases and J gave up 5 bases; unmatched junction bases: 10. As DNA, the CDR3 is TGTGCCAGCAGCCGCCTTGGGGCGGGGGGGAACAATGAGCAGTTCTTC. This codes for CASSRLGAGGNNEQFF.

This clonotype was seen a handful of times. This chain uses TRBV29-1 with TRBJ2-5; TRBD1 or TRBD2 may be the D gene (6 bases each). The germline gives CDR1 SQVTM, CDR2 ANQGSEA. The V and J ends lost 4 bases and 5 bases respectively, with 14 bases between them. CDR3 length: 13 amino acids. The CDR3 DNA reads TGCAGCGTTGTTTGGGGGGCCGGTGAGACCCAGTACTTC. It translates to CSVVWGAGETQYF. Based on the CDR3 plus reference TRBV29-1 and TRBJ2-5, the full variable domain is SAVISQKPSRDICQRGTSLTIQCQVDSQVTMMFWYRQQPGQSLTLIATANQGSEATYESGFVIDKFPISRPNLTFSTLTVSNMSPEDSSIYLCSVVWGAGETQYFGPGTRLLVL.

V is TRBV20-1 and J is TRBJ1-1; D gene uncertain. This CDR3 comprises 14 residues. Trimming took 4 bases from V and 1 from J, leaving 13 bases between them. Germline CDR1 and CDR2: DFQATT and SNEGSKA (reference sequence). The CDR3 sequence is CSAINLHRNTEAFF. DNA for the CDR3: TGCAGTGCTATAAATCTTCACAGGAACACTGAAGCTTTCTTT.

This sequence joins TRBV28 and TRBJ1-2, with 8 bases matching TRBD1. In germline, CDR1 is MDHEN, CDR2 SYDVKM. This CDR3 has 13 amino acids. Trimming cost V 5 bases and J 7 bases; bases outside gene matches: 6. The CDR3 DNA follows: TGTGCCAGCAGTGCCCAGGGGGCCGCTGGCTACACCTTC. It codes for CASSAQGAAGYTF.

There are a few counts of this clonotype. The genes are TRBV2 and TRBJ1-4; D perhaps matches TRBD1 (6 bases). From germline, CDR1 is SNHLY and CDR2 FYNNEI. V lost 3 bases, J lost 2 bases, and 10 bases lay in between. The CDR3 extends over 15 amino acids. The CDR3 sequence: CASSDMGATNEKLFF. CDR3 nucleotide sequence: TGTGCCAGCAGTGATATGGGGGCCACTAATGAAAAACTGTTTTTT.

A few counts support this clonotype. The chain employs TRBV5-6 and TRBJ1-5; a weak D match, TRBD1 (5 bases). The V end lost 4 bases, the J end lost 5 bases, and 16 bases lay between the germline ends. CDR1 is SGHDT, CDR2 YYEEEE, per germline. CDR3 length equals 15 residues. The CDR3 protein is CASSLVGAGDQPQHF. The CDR3 region has the DNA TGTGCCAGCAGCCTTGTCGGGGCTGGGGATCAGCCCCAGCATTTT.

This clonotype was detected ten times or more. The chain employs TRBV6-2 or TRBV6-3 and TRBJ2-1; TRBD1 matches at 8 bases. Germline V CDR1 and CDR2: MNHEY, SVGEGT. This CDR3 is built from 15 residues. J lost 5 bases, V lost 4 bases, and 7 bases had no gene match. CDR3 DNA: TGTGCCAGCAGTTCGGGACAGGCCCCTGACAATGAGCAGTTCTTC. It is translated as CASSSGQAPDNEQFF.

Only a few counts were recorded for this clonotype. The chain recombines TRBV30 with TRBJ1-1; D possibly corresponds to TRBD1 (6 bases). With 2 bases removed from V and 7 bases from J, the gap between germline ends came to 11 bases. This CDR3 is built from 12 residues. Per the germline V gene, CDR1 is GTSNPN and CDR2 is SVGIG (reference sequence). CDR3 loop: CAWSIQGGEAFF. The DNA of the CDR3 is TGTGCCTGGAGTATACAGGGTGGTGAAGCTTTCTTT.

This clonotype turned up a few times. The CDR3 spells CASSSGTVNSPLHF. The CDR3 region has the DNA TGTGCCAGCAGCTCCGGGACAGTTAATTCACCCCTCCACTTT. This chain uses TRBV6-2 or TRBV6-3 with TRBJ1-6, with 7 bases aligning to TRBD1. This CDR3 region has 14 residues. V shed 6 bases and J 6 bases; nucleotides not matched to a gene: 5. CDR1 is MNHEY, CDR2 SVGEGT, per germline.

This clonotype was picked up many times. The V gene is TRBV4-1, the J gene TRBJ2-7, with D perhaps assigned TRBD1 or TRBD2 (5 bases each). Germline CDR1 and CDR2: MGHRA and YSYEKL. The CDR3 spans 14 residues. With 1 base removed from V and 6 bases from J, the gap between germline ends came to 13 bases. CDR3 in DNA: TGCGCCAGCAGCCAAGGGACACAAAGCGGCGAGCAGTACGTC. It translates to CASSQGTQSGEQYV.

There are a few counts of this clonotype. The rearrangement joins TRBV6-5 to TRBJ2-3; D may be TRBD1 or TRBD2 (5 bases each). The V and J ends lost 7 bases and 6 bases respectively, with 14 bases between them. The CDR3 contains 13 residues. Germline lookup yields CDR1 MNHEY and CDR2 SVGAGI. CDR3 DNA: TGTGCCAGCACCCGAGGGGTCTCGGATACGCAGTATTTT. Amino acids: CASTRGVSDTQYF.

Only a few counts were recorded for this clonotype. The chain couples TRBV30 to TRBJ2-7; D uncertain. The CDR3 is 12 amino acids. Germline CDR1 and CDR2: GTSNPN and SVGIG (reference sequence). Trimming shortened V by 1 base and J by 0 bases, and 4 bases separated the two germline ends. The CDR3 DNA reads TGTGCCTGGAGTGGTGACTCCTACGAGCAGTACTTC. It specifies CAWSGDSYEQYF.

The chain employs TRBV29-1 and TRBJ1-4, with D hard to call. The CDR3 loop spans 15 amino acids. Germline CDR1 SQVTM, CDR2 ANQGSEA. The germline V and J ends were trimmed by 0 bases and 8 bases, with 16 bases remaining between them. The CDR3 loop reads CSVEDPQARGEKLFF. The CDR3 nucleotides are TGCAGCGTTGAAGATCCCCAGGCGAGAGGGGAAAAACTGTTTTTT.

V gene TRBV4-3 combines with J gene TRBJ2-2; the D call may be TRBD1 or TRBD2 (5 bases each). The CDR3 spans 12 residues. CDR1 is LGHNA and CDR2 is YSLEER in the germline V gene. V was trimmed by 5 bases and J by 6 bases, leaving 7 bases between them. The CDR3 loop reads CASSWGSGELFF. The CDR3 nucleotides are TGCGCCAGCAGCTGGGGGTCCGGGGAGCTGTTTTTT.

CDR3 DNA: TGTGCCAGCAGCGTCCGGGCGAGGGAGACCCAGTACTTC. Translation: CASSVRARETQYF. The chain links TRBV9 to TRBJ2-5; D unclear. Germline V lookup: CDR1 SGDLS, CDR2 YYNGEE. This CDR3 has 13 residues. Trimming removed 2 bases from V and 5 bases from J, with 10 bases in between.

This clonotype was picked up one time. The rearrangement links TRBV10-1 to TRBJ2-1; D not resolved. Trimming left V 0 bases short and J 2 bases short, with 11 bases between. In germline, CDR1 is WNHNN, CDR2 SYGVQD (reference sequence). CDR3 length: 16 amino acids. The CDR3: CASSESWGTPYNEQFF. The CDR3 coding sequence is TGCGCCAGCAGTGAGTCCTGGGGTACTCCCTACAATGAGCAGTTCTTC.

Only a few counts were recorded for this clonotype. The rearrangement uses TRBV4-3 and TRBJ2-2; 9 bases map to TRBD2. V shed 3 bases and J 6 bases; nucleotides not matched to a gene: 5. Germline V lookup: CDR1 LGHNA, CDR2 YSLEER. The CDR3 consists of 15 residues. CDR3 protein: CASSQGLAGAGELFF. CDR3 nucleotides: TGCGCCAGCAGCCAGGGACTAGCTGGGGCCGGGGAGCTGTTTTTT.

This clonotype was seen more than once but under ten times. The chain combines TRBV5-5 with TRBJ2-7; D is unclear. V was shortened by 2 bases and J by 1 base, with 10 bases between the two germline ends. There are 14 residues in the CDR3. The V gene's germline CDR1 is SGHKS and CDR2 YYEKEE (reference sequence). The CDR3 nucleotides are TGTGCCAGCAGCTTACGCGCAGAATCCTACGAGCAGTACTTC. Its translation is CASSLRAESYEQYF. The variable domain in full, with the rest retrieved from reference TRBV5-5 and TRBJ2-7, is DAGVTQSPTHLIKTRGQQVTLRCSPISGHKSVSWYQQVLGQGPQFIFQYYEKEERGRGNFPDRFSARQFPNYSSELNVNALLLGDSALYLCASSLRAESYEQYFGPGTRLTVT.

The table lists this clonotype with a few counts. The V and J genes are TRBV5-1 and TRBJ2-3, with TRBD1 matching over 8 bases. The CDR3 covers 15 residues. Germline V gives CDR1 SGHRS, CDR2 YFSETQ. The junction had 7 bases not matched to a gene; V was cut back by 1 base and J by 6 bases. The CDR3 region has the DNA TGCGCCAGCAGCTTGTACGCAGGGGGCAGGGATACGCAGTATTTT. This encodes CASSLYAGGRDTQYF.

The chain combines TRBV7-9 with TRBJ2-5; D may be TRBD1 (5 bases). V lost 5 bases to trimming and J lost 4 bases, with 17 bases between them. Germline CDR1 reads SEHNR; CDR2 reads FQNEAQ (reference sequence). This CDR3 comprises 15 residues. CDR3 sequence reads: CASSNIQGVRETQYF. In DNA, the CDR3 is TGTGCCAGCAGCAATATACAAGGGGTCCGAGAGACCCAGTACTTC.

This chain joins TRBV12-3 or TRBV12-4 and TRBJ2-7; D is uncertain. This CDR3 is built from 15 residues. Trimming pared 3 bases from V and 7 bases from J, leaving 19 bases between. DNA of the CDR3: TGTGCCAGCAGTTTTATTGGTAGCCCGTGGATGGAGCAGTACTTC. This sequence encodes CASSFIGSPWMEQYF.

This clonotype was seen only a few times. This chain uses TRBV7-9 with TRBJ2-7; 7 nucleotides match TRBD1. V gave up 5 bases and J gave up 3 bases; unmatched junction bases: 7. CDR1 is SEHNR and CDR2 is FQNEAQ in the germline V gene (reference sequence). CDR3 length equals 14 residues. CDR3 sequence (DNA): TGTGCCAGCAGCCCCACAGGGGCCCTCTACGAGCAGTACTTC. It specifies CASSPTGALYEQYF.

This chain uses TRBV2 with TRBJ2-4; a weak D match, TRBD2 (6 bases). V was cut by 10 bases and J by 3 bases, with 16 bases left in between. Germline V gene sequence: CDR1 SNHLY, CDR2 FYNNEI. The CDR3 is 14 amino acids. CDR3 nucleotide sequence: TGTGCCACCATGCGGGGCACGGACAAAAACATTCAGTACTTC. Amino acid sequence: CATMRGTDKNIQYF.

This rearrangement joins TRBV15 to TRBJ1-2; D is unresolved. Germline CDR1 and CDR2: LNHNV and YYDKDF (reference sequence). V was trimmed by 0 bases and J by 8 bases, leaving 7 bases between them. This CDR3 is built from 12 residues. DNA for the CDR3: TGTGCCACCAGCAGAGATTCCGGGGGCTACACCTTC. Translating it yields CATSRDSGGYTF.

This clonotype has just a few counts. The chain recombines TRBV7-9 with TRBJ2-1; D possibly uses TRBD1 or TRBD2 (5 bases each). V was shortened by 2 bases and J by 8 bases, with 10 bases between the two germline ends. This CDR3 contains 13 residues. CDR1 SEHNR and CDR2 FQNEAQ come from the germline V gene (reference sequence). The CDR3 region is CASSLPGHDEQFF. The CDR3 region has the DNA TGTGCCAGCAGCTTACCGGGGCACGATGAGCAGTTCTTC.

This clonotype was detected only a few times. The chain carries TRBV4-1 and TRBJ2-5; maybe TRBD1 (6 bases). V gave up 5 bases and J gave up 1 base, with 20 bases separating them. The germline CDR1 and CDR2 sequences are MGHRA and YSYEKL. The length of the CDR3 is 17 residues. The CDR3 nucleotides are TGCGCCAGCAGCTCATTCCTGGGACAAACCCTCCAAGAGACCCAGTACTTC. Encoded protein: CASSSFLGQTLQETQYF.